This T cell receptor beta chain was identified during a study of shared clonotypes between healthy human individuals. This clone was counted many times. Antigen unknown. The CDR3 has 15 residues. CDR1 and CDR2 from the germline V gene are LGHNA and YSLEER. V lost 4 bases and J lost 2, with 11 bases in between. Study-level findings and limits: Relative to clonotypes present in all four donors, those not shared had lower generation probabilities.

Original methodology: Filtering was not the same, since immunoSEQ gave junction-only sequences without quality scores. Assay: immunoSEQ multiplex PCR; the TCRdb copy retains only in-frame clones and omits some. From that table come the V and J calls and clone size; the DNA was used to work out D and trimming. This table has around 1,000,000 clones, roughly 80% appearing once. Donors were Caucasian adults residing in Nashville, Tennessee, USA. CD4+ cells underwent separation, giving CD45RA+ naive and CD45RA-negative memory subsets. J is TRBJ1-4 and V is TRBV4-3; tentatively, D is TRBD1 (6 bases). The source of this sequence is a young man in good health. Some clones in this sample may be carry-over from other donors' samples. Sequencing was done on a sample of memory CD4+ T cells from PBMCs. Indicated subset: CD45RA-negative fraction. The chain's CDR3 is CASSRNRVTNEKLFF. For the CDR3, the DNA is TGCGCCAGCAGCCGGAACAGGGTGACTAATGAAAAACTGTTTTTT.